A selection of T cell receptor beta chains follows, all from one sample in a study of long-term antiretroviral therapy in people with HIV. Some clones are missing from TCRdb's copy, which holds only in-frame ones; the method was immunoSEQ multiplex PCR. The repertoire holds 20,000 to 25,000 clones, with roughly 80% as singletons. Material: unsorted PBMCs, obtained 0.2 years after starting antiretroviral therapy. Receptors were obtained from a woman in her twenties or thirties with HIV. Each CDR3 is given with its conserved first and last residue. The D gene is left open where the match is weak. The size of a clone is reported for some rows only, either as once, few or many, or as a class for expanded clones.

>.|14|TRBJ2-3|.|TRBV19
TGTGCCAGTAAGACAGCTCCTAGCACAGATACGCAGTATTTT
CASKTAPSTDTQYF
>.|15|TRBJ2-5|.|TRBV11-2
TGTGCCAGCAGCTTAGTAGTCGGGGATCGGGAGACCCAGTACTTC
CASSLVVGDRETQYF
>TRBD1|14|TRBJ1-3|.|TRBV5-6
TGTGCCAGCAGCTTGGTGGACAGGGATCTAACCATATATTTT
CASSLVDRDLTIYF
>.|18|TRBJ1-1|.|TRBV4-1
TGCGCCAGCAGCCAAGTTGACCGATTGGGCAACTTCGCCACTGAAGCTTTCTTT
CASSQVDRLGNFATEAFF
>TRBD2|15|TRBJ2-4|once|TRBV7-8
TGTGCCAGCAGCTTAGAGGTGGGGGGGGTAAACATTCAGTACTTC
CASSLEVGGVNIQYF
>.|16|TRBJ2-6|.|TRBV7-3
TGTGCCAGCAGCATCACAAACCCATCTGGGGCCAACGTCCTGACTTTC
CASSITNPSGANVLTF
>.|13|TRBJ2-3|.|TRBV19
TGTGCCAGTAGTATCTGGGGCACAGATACGCAGTATTTT
CASSIWGTDTQYF
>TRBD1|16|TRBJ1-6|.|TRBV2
TGTGCCAGCAGCGGAAGACCGGGACAGGGTGATTCACCCCTCCACTTT
CASSGRPGQGDSPLHF
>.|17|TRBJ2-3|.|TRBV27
TGTGCCAGCAGTTTAGCCGACGGACTCCTGAGCACAGATACGCAGTATTTT
CASSLADGLLSTDTQYF
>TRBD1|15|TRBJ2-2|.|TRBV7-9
TGTGCCAGCAGCACCCAGGGGGCAAGTGCCGGGGAGCTGTTTTTT
CASSTQGASAGELFF
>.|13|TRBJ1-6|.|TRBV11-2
TGTGCCAGCAGCCTCCTCGGGAATTCACCCCTCCACTTT
CASSLLGNSPLHF
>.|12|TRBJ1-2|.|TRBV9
TGTGCCAGCAGCGTGGGGCGCTATGGCTACACCTTC
CASSVGRYGYTF
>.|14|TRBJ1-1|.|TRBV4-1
TGCGCCAGCAGCCAACAGGGTTCAAACACTGAAGCTTTCTTT
CASSQQGSNTEAFF
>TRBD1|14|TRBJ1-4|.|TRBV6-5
TGTGCCAGCACCACGGGACAGGACAATGAAAAACTGTTTTTT
CASTTGQDNEKLFF
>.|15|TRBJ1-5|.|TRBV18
TGTGCCAGCTCACCACAGGGACATAGCAATCAGCCCCAGCATTTT
CASSPQGHSNQPQHF
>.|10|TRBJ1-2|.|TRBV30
TGTGCCTACAATAACTATGGCTACACCTTC
CAYNNYGYTF
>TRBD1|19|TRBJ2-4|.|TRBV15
TGTGCCACCAGCAACTCCCGACAGGGGGAAGGTCTTGACAAAAACATTCAGTACTTC
CATSNSRQGEGLDKNIQYF
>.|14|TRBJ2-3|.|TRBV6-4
TGTGCCAGCAGTGACTCGACCGGCACAGATACGCAGTATTTT
CASSDSTGTDTQYF
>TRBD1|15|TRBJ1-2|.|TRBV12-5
TGTGCTAGTGGTCCCGGACAGGGAGGTAACTATGGCTACACCTTC
CASGPGQGGNYGYTF
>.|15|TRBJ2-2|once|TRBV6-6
TGTGCCAGCAGTTATCGACAGGGGAGGGCCGGGGAGCTGTTTTTT
CASSYRQGRAGELFF
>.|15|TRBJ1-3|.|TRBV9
TGTGCCAGCAGCGCTACAGGGTATTCTGGAAACACCATATATTTT
CASSATGYSGNTIYF
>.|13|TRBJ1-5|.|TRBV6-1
TGTGCCAGCAGTGGAGGGGTGAGTCAGCCCCAGCATTTT
CASSGGVSQPQHF
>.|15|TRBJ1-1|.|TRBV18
TGTGCCAGCTCACCACAGGGCGAAGTAGGCACTGAAGCTTTCTTT
CASSPQGEVGTEAFF
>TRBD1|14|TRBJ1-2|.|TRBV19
TGTGCCAGTAGTATGGACAGGGAGGGCGGTGGCTACACCTTC
CASSMDREGGGYTF
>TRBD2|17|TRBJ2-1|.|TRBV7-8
TGTGCCAGCAGCATCTCGGCAGCGGGGGTTTTCTACAATGAGCAGTTCTTC
CASSISAAGVFYNEQFF
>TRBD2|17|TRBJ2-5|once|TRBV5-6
TGTGCCAGCAGCTTGGGACTAGCAGGCATGTACCAAGAGACCCAGTACTTC
CASSLGLAGMYQETQYF
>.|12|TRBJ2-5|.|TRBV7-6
TGTGCCAGCTCCACCACCTCGGCGGCCCAGTACTTC
CASSTTSAAQYF
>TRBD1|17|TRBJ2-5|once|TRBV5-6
TGTGCCAGCAGCTTGGGGGGCGACAGGGCTTTAGGGGAGACCCAGTACTTC
CASSLGGDRALGETQYF
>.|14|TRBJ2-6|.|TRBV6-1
TGTGCCAGCAGTGTAGAGGCTGGGGCCAACGTCCTGACTTTC
CASSVEAGANVLTF